These 28 T cell receptor beta chains came from one sample sequenced in a study of blood T cell repertoires in COVID-19. Sequencing was performed with immunoSEQ multiplex PCR; in TCRdb, only in-frame clones are kept and a portion is missing. The sample includes some 180,000 clones, more than 75% of them seen just once. The sample was peripheral blood. These receptors were collected from a man aged 18 to 30 with COVID-19, enrolled during active disease.

The chain employs TRBV5-5 and TRBJ1-1, with TRBD1 matching 7 bases. Germline V CDR1 and CDR2: SGHKS, YYEKEE (reference sequence). Trimming took 4 bases from V and 0 from J; bases not matched to a gene: 3. The CDR3 is 14 amino acids. DNA for the CDR3: TGTGCCAGCAGCAGGACAGGTATGAACACTGAAGCTTTCTTT. This codes for CASSRTGMNTEAFF.

The chain is built from TRBV5-6 and TRBJ1-1, with D maybe TRBD1 (6 bases). Trimming removed 3 bases at V and 2 bases at J, with 14 bases between. Germline V gives CDR1 SGHDT, CDR2 YYEEEE. The CDR3 runs 15 residues. CDR3 in amino acids: CASSSPRGSNTEAFF. The CDR3 DNA sequence: TGTGCCAGCAGCTCCCCTAGGGGGAGTAACACTGAAGCTTTCTTT.

V usage is TRBV9 and J usage is TRBJ2-3, with 9 bases matching TRBD2. The CDR3 runs to 16 residues. V shed 0 bases, J shed 0 bases, and the junction held 2 bases outside the gene matches. Germline CDR1 and CDR2: SGDLS and YYNGEE. The CDR3 sequence: CASSVVAGVSTDTQYF. DNA of the CDR3: TGTGCCAGCAGCGTAGTAGCGGGGGTTAGCACAGATACGCAGTATTTT. Full variable domain (missing parts from reference TRBV9 and TRBJ2-3): DSGVTQTPKHLITATGQRVTLRCSPRSGDLSVYWYQQSLDQGLQFLIQYYNGEERAKGNILERFSAQQFPDLHSELNLSSLELGDSALYFCASSVVAGVSTDTQYFGPGTRLTVL.

The chain links TRBV28 to TRBJ2-1, with D unclear. In germline, CDR1 is MDHEN, CDR2 SYDVKM. The CDR3 length is 14 residues. Trimming took 6 bases from V and 0 from J, leaving 9 bases between them. The chain's CDR3 is CASRLEFSYNEQFF. In nucleotides, the CDR3 is TGTGCCAGCAGGTTGGAGTTCTCCTACAATGAGCAGTTCTTC. The full variable domain, with the rest looked up from reference TRBV28 and TRBJ2-1, is DVKVTQSSRYLVKRTGEKVFLECVQDMDHENMFWYRQDPGLGLRLIYFSYDVKMKEKGDIPEGYSVSREKKERFSLILESASTNQTSMYLCASRLEFSYNEQFFGPGTRLTVL.

V gene TRBV5-3 combines with J gene TRBJ1-2; possible D gene TRBD1, 6 bases. TRBV5-3 is marked as an open reading frame, function uncertain. The V end lost 0 bases, the J end lost 2 bases, and 8 bases lay between the germline ends. The CDR3 length is 14 residues. The CDR3 nucleotides read TGTGCCAGAAGCTTGGTTCAGGGGAACTATGGCTACACCTTC. This sequence encodes CARSLVQGNYGYTF.

The chain combines TRBV2 with TRBJ2-5; maybe TRBD1 (6 bases). V shed 7 bases and J shed 4 bases, with 13 bases lying between them. The CDR3 runs 13 residues. From germline, CDR1 is SNHLY and CDR2 FYNNEI. The CDR3 DNA reads as TGTGCCAGCAAGATACAGGGCTTAGAGACCCAGTACTTC. Translating gives CASKIQGLETQYF.

The gene calls are TRBV10-3 and TRBJ2-2, with 9 bases fitting TRBD2. V lost 3 bases to trimming and J lost 4 bases; unmatched junction nucleotides: 12. The CDR3 length is 18 residues. Germline-derived CDR1 and CDR2 are ENHRY and SYGVKD. CDR3 in DNA: TGTGCCATCAGTGAATACTTTGGGACTAGCAGAAGCACCGGGGAGCTGTTTTTT. This gives the protein CAISEYFGTSRSTGELFF.

This sequence joins TRBV7-2 and TRBJ2-2; tentatively, D is TRBD1 (6 bases). The V gene's germline CDR1 is SGHTA and CDR2 FQGNSA. The germline V and J ends were trimmed by 3 bases and 3 bases, with 14 bases remaining between them. This CDR3 has 16 amino acids. CDR3 sequence reads: CASSFFRTDYTGELFF. The CDR3 coding sequence is TGTGCCAGCAGCTTTTTTCGGACAGATTACACCGGGGAGCTGTTTTTT.

This chain links TRBV25-1 with TRBJ1-2, with TRBD1 matching 7 bases. CDR1 and CDR2 (germline): MGHDK, SYGVNS. The CDR3 totals 13 residues. V lost 4 bases to trimming and J lost 7 bases; unmatched junction nucleotides: 6. CDR3 loop: CASSGAGGLGYTF. For the CDR3, the DNA is TGTGCCAGCAGTGGCGCAGGGGGACTTGGCTACACCTTC.

V and J are TRBV19 and TRBJ2-1; TRBD2 matches 11 bases. The V and J ends lost 7 bases and 8 bases, in that order; junction bases with no gene match: 13. CDR1 LNHDA and CDR2 SQIVND come from the germline V gene (reference sequence). This CDR3 is 16 amino acids long. The chain's CDR3 is CASNPRVAGGYDEQFF. CDR3 coding DNA: TGTGCCAGTAATCCTAGGGTAGCGGGAGGGTACGATGAGCAGTTCTTC.

The J gene is TRBJ2-1, the V gene TRBV19; 12 nucleotides align to TRBD2. In germline, CDR1 is LNHDA, CDR2 SQIVND (reference sequence). J was trimmed by 2 bases and V by 8 bases; bases with no gene match: 1. The CDR3 is 14 residues long. CDR3: CASRTSGTYNEQFF. The CDR3 DNA is TGTGCCAGTCGGACTAGCGGGACCTACAATGAGCAGTTCTTC.

This clone was counted ten times or more. The chain employs TRBV6-6 and TRBJ2-2; D gene uncertain. V dropped 5 bases and J dropped 3 bases, with 19 bases sitting between them. The CDR3 runs to 17 residues. Per germline, CDR1 MNHNY and CDR2 SVGAGI (reference sequence). This chain's CDR3 is CASSPDRVPWDTGELFF. CDR3 sequence (DNA): TGTGCCAGCAGTCCCGACCGGGTCCCTTGGGACACCGGGGAGCTGTTTTTT.

This clone appeared once. The CDR3 sequence is CATSDLGGAQDNEQFF. For the CDR3, the DNA is TGTGCCACCAGTGATTTGGGGGGGGCGCAGGACAATGAGCAGTTCTTC. The rearrangement uses TRBV24-1 and TRBJ2-1; maybe TRBD2 (7 bases). CDR1 KGHDR and CDR2 SFDVKD come from the germline V gene. The CDR3 runs 16 residues. The ends were cut back, 0 bases at V and 5 bases at J, with 13 bases in the middle.

The gene calls are TRBV3-1 (or the pseudogene TRBV3-2) and TRBJ2-5; 9 bases align to TRBD2. Germline values: CDR1 LGHDT, CDR2 YNNKEL (reference sequence). Germline trimming cut 0 bases from V and 1 base from J; bases unmatched to any gene: 12. The CDR3 runs to 19 residues. CDR3 in DNA: TGTGCCAGCAGCCAAGACCTAACTCATCTACTAGCGGGCCAAGAGACCCAGTACTTC. Translation: CASSQDLTHLLAGQETQYF.

CDR3 protein: CASSTGGMNSPLHF. For the CDR3, the DNA is TGTGCCAGCAGCACAGGGGGCATGAATTCACCCCTCCACTTT. The chain carries TRBV13 and TRBJ1-6, with 9 bases fitting TRBD1. Per germline, CDR1 PRHDT and CDR2 FYEKMQ (reference sequence). This CDR3 is 14 amino acids long. With V trimmed by 5 bases and J by 7 bases, 3 bases remained unmatched.

This clone has only a few counts. The chain uses TRBV9 and TRBJ2-2; D unclear. V was shortened by 5 bases and J by 0 bases, with 17 bases between the two germline ends. This CDR3 is built from 17 residues. Per the germline V gene, CDR1 is SGDLS and CDR2 is YYNGEE. The CDR3 protein is CASSTNQASANTGELFF. CDR3 nucleotides: TGTGCCAGCAGTACAAACCAGGCATCCGCGAACACCGGGGAGCTGTTTTTT.

The genes are TRBV30 and TRBJ1-6, with TRBD1 as a possible D gene (5 bases). Germline-derived CDR1 and CDR2 are GTSNPN and SVGIG (reference sequence). The CDR3 extends over 14 amino acids. The ends were cut back, 1 base at V and 7 bases at J, with 11 bases in the middle. In DNA, the CDR3 is TGTGCCTGGAGTGAGGGGAGGCAAAATTCACCCCTCCACTTT. As protein: CAWSEGRQNSPLHF.

The chain joins TRBV19 to TRBJ1-1; unclear D gene. Germline CDR1 LNHDA, CDR2 SQIVND (reference sequence). This CDR3 contains 12 residues. V lost 3 bases to trimming and J lost 6 bases, with 8 bases between them. In DNA, the CDR3 is TGTGCCAGTAGTATCCAGGACTCTGAAGCTTTCTTT. This translates into CASSIQDSEAFF.

The chain has TRBV27 and TRBJ1-3; D not certain. CDR1 and CDR2 (germline): MNHEY, SMNVEV (reference sequence). Trimming took off 5 bases at V and 2 bases at J, with 7 bases between the two ends. The CDR3 has 13 amino acids. DNA for the CDR3: TGTGCCAGCAGTCCCGGAGCTGGAAACACCATATATTTT. It specifies CASSPGAGNTIYF.

The chain recombines TRBV7-2 with TRBJ1-4; D gene unclear. This CDR3 contains 16 residues. The V gene lost 4 bases and the J gene lost 5 bases, with 17 bases spanning the gap. CDR1 SGHTA and CDR2 FQGNSA come from the germline V gene. The CDR3 loop reads CASSSKLAGGNEKLFF. CDR3 sequence (DNA): TGTGCCAGCAGCTCGAAACTAGCCGGCGGGAATGAAAAACTGTTTTTT.

V usage is TRBV6-2 or TRBV6-3 and J usage is TRBJ2-7; D perhaps matches TRBD1 (5 bases). The germline V and J ends were trimmed by 5 bases and 2 bases, with 16 bases remaining between them. The germline gives CDR1 MNHEY, CDR2 SVGEGT. CDR3 size: 15 residues. The CDR3 bases are TGTGCCAGCAGTCAGGGCCTGATATCCCCCTACGAGCAGTACTTC. Its translation: CASSQGLISPYEQYF.

This sequence joins TRBV5-8 and TRBJ1-6; D gene uncertain. CDR1 SGHTS and CDR2 YDEGEE come from the germline V gene. V shed 2 bases and J shed 7 bases, with 19 bases lying between them. There are 17 residues in the CDR3. DNA for the CDR3: TGTGCCAGCAGCTTTTTTTACGCCTCTTCTAGAAATTCACCCCTCCACTTT. It is translated as CASSFFYASSRNSPLHF.

The genes are TRBV7-9 and TRBJ2-1; 7 bases match TRBD1. Trimming took 5 bases from V and 8 from J; bases not matched to a gene: 18. Germline V gene sequence: CDR1 SEHNR, CDR2 FQNEAQ (reference sequence). The CDR3 covers 17 residues. The CDR3 here is CASSDYRGVSIGYEQFF. In DNA form, the CDR3 reads TGTGCCAGCAGCGACTACAGGGGTGTTTCGATAGGTTATGAGCAGTTCTTC. The full variable domain, in which reference TRBV7-9 and TRBJ2-1 provide the parts outside the CDR3, is DTGVSQNPRHKITKRGQNVTFRCDPISEHNRLYWYRQTLGQGPEFLTYFQNEAQLEKSRLLSDRFSAERPKGSFSTLEIQRTEQGDSAMYLCASSDYRGVSIGYEQFFGPGTRLTVL.

The rearrangement joins TRBV11-2 to TRBJ1-2, with 12 bases identical to TRBD1. There are 15 residues in the CDR3. J was trimmed by 4 bases and V by 5 bases; bases with no gene match: 5. Germline V CDR1 and CDR2: SGHAT, FQNNGV. The CDR3 here is CASSPGQGAPYGYTF. CDR3 coding DNA: TGTGCCAGCAGCCCGGGACAGGGGGCGCCCTATGGCTACACCTTC.

The chain has TRBV28 and TRBJ1-1; 8 bases align to TRBD1. Per germline, CDR1 MDHEN and CDR2 SYDVKM. This CDR3 is 16 amino acids long. Losses at the gene ends were 3 bases for V and 1 base for J; bases not matched to a gene: 7. The CDR3 sequence: CASSLRAGTGNTEAFF. The CDR3 nucleotides are TGTGCCAGCAGTTTGCGGGCGGGGACAGGGAACACTGAAGCTTTCTTT.

V usage is TRBV7-9 and J usage is TRBJ2-2; TRBD1 is a possible D gene (5 bases). Germline assignment: CDR1 SEHNR and CDR2 FQNEAQ (reference sequence). This CDR3 is 14 amino acids long. With 3 bases removed from V and 5 bases from J, the gap between germline ends came to 10 bases. The CDR3 DNA reads TGTGCCAGCAGCTTGGTTCAGGGTACCGGGGAGCTGTTTTTT. The encoded protein is CASSLVQGTGELFF.

A single count supports this clone. This rearrangement joins TRBV6-2 or TRBV6-3 to TRBJ2-5, with D maybe TRBD2 (5 bases). CDR1 MNHEY and CDR2 SVGEGT come from the germline V gene. There are 14 residues in the CDR3. The V gene lost 2 bases and the J gene lost 3 bases, with 10 bases spanning the gap. CDR3 sequence (DNA): TGTGCCAGCAGTTACGAGACTAAGGAAGAGACCCAGTACTTC. Amino acid sequence: CASSYETKEETQYF.

The chain couples TRBV27 to TRBJ1-1; D not resolved. Germline lookup yields CDR1 MNHEY and CDR2 SMNVEV (reference sequence). This CDR3 is 13 amino acids long. The ends were cut back, 6 bases at V and 1 base at J, with 9 bases in the middle. Here the CDR3 DNA reads TGTGCCAGCAGCCTTCCGGGGAACACTGAAGCTTTCTTT. Protein: CASSLPGNTEAFF.